A single sample is the source of the 9 T cell receptor beta chains below, sequenced in a study of blood T cell repertoires in COVID-19. Some clones are missing from TCRdb's copy, which holds only in-frame ones; the method was immunoSEQ multiplex PCR. Of some 75,000 clones in the sample, around 89% were seen once. What was sequenced was peripheral blood. These receptor sequences come from a man in his 60s with acute or convalescent COVID-19.

CDR3 residues: CASSYSLTVHEQYF. The CDR3 coding sequence is TGTGCCAGCAGCTATTCCCTGACAGTTCACGAGCAGTACTTC. The chain combines TRBV5-5 with TRBJ2-7; possible D gene TRBD1, 5 bases. There are 14 residues in the CDR3. Germline values: CDR1 SGHKS, CDR2 YYEKEE (reference sequence). The V end lost 3 bases, the J end lost 5 bases, and 15 bases lay between the germline ends.

This chain joins TRBV14 and TRBJ1-4; 8 nucleotides match TRBD1. With V trimmed by 2 bases and J by 0 bases, 2 bases remained unmatched. Per the germline V gene, CDR1 is SGHDN and CDR2 is FVKESK. This CDR3 has 16 amino acids. CDR3 amino acids: CASSQTDRATNEKLFF. Here the CDR3 DNA reads TGTGCCAGCAGCCAAACGGACAGGGCAACTAATGAAAAACTGTTTTTT.

The chain combines TRBV14 with TRBJ2-7, with TRBD1 matching over 7 bases. Germline CDR1 reads SGHDN; CDR2 reads FVKESK. V shed 2 bases and J 3 bases; nucleotides not matched to a gene: 4. The CDR3 has 14 amino acids. CDR3 loop: CASSQMDRFYEQYF. The CDR3 region has the DNA TGTGCCAGCAGCCAAATGGACAGGTTCTACGAGCAGTACTTC.

The rearrangement uses TRBV6-5 and TRBJ1-5; D may be TRBD1 (6 bases). This CDR3 has 16 amino acids. Trimming removed 2 bases at V and 0 bases at J, with 11 bases between. Germline values: CDR1 MNHEY, CDR2 SVGAGI. The CDR3 coding sequence is TGTGCCAGCAGTTACGTCAGGGGATATAGCAATCAGCCCCAGCATTTT. Protein product: CASSYVRGYSNQPQHF.

The chain uses TRBV5-5 and TRBJ2-6; D might be TRBD1 (5 bases). CDR3 length: 14 residues. The V gene's germline CDR1 is SGHKS and CDR2 YYEKEE (reference sequence). Trimming took off 2 bases at V and 10 bases at J, with 13 bases between the two ends. The CDR3 here is CASSLQDPDNVLTF. CDR3 in DNA: TGTGCCAGCAGCTTACAGGACCCAGATAACGTCCTGACTTTC.

The chain has TRBV11-3 and TRBJ2-1, with TRBD2 identical over 13 bases. The V gene end was trimmed by 6 bases and the J gene end by 8 bases; junction bases not matched to a gene: 4. Germline V gene data show CDR1 as SGHNT and CDR2 as YENEEA. The CDR3 is made up of 14 amino acids. The CDR3 protein is CASSLLAGGDEQFF. The CDR3 DNA is TGTGCCAGCAGTTTACTAGCGGGGGGGGATGAGCAGTTCTTC. The complete variable domain, with remaining parts taken from reference TRBV11-3 and TRBJ2-1, reads EAGVVQSPRYKIIEKKQPVAFWCNPISGHNTLYWYLQNLGQGPELLIRYENEEAVDDSQLPKDRFSAERLKGVDSTLKIQPAELGDSAVYLCASSLLAGGDEQFFGPGTRLTVL.

This sequence joins TRBV7-8 and TRBJ1-5; 9 nucleotides line up with TRBD1. Germline CDR1 is SGHVS and CDR2 is FQNEAQ. The V gene end was trimmed by 5 bases and the J gene end by 4 bases; junction bases not matched to a gene: 6. The CDR3 is made up of 15 amino acids. In DNA, the CDR3 is TGTGCCAGCAGCCGACCGGGACAGGGAAATCAGCCCCAGCATTTT. Protein product: CASSRPGQGNQPQHF.

The CDR3: CASSWYRDSYEQYF. The CDR3 DNA reads as TGTGCCAGCAGTTGGTACCGGGACAGCTACGAGCAGTACTTC. V is TRBV27 and J is TRBJ2-7; TRBD1 matches 7 bases. Germline trimming cut 4 bases from V and 3 bases from J; bases unmatched to any gene: 6. Looked up from germline, CDR1 is MNHEY and CDR2 is SMNVEV (reference sequence). The CDR3 length is 14 residues.

The gene calls are TRBV5-1 and TRBJ1-1, with D uncertain. The germline V and J ends were trimmed by 5 bases and 2 bases, with 13 bases remaining between them. CDR3 length equals 14 residues. Germline V gives CDR1 SGHRS, CDR2 YFSETQ. CDR3 coding DNA: TGCGCCAGCAGTCCCCGGGGAGAAAACACTGAAGCTTTCTTT. Its protein product is CASSPRGENTEAFF.